The 4 T cell receptor beta chains listed next were all sequenced from one sample in a study of blood T cell repertoires in COVID-19. This table comes from immunoSEQ multiplex PCR, and its TCRdb copy is limited to in-frame clones, with some not included. The sample records about 220,000 clones, about 90% being singletons. Sequences were obtained from peripheral blood. These receptors originate from a woman in her 30s who had recovered from COVID-19.

This rearrangement joins TRBV29-1 to TRBJ2-1; the D is unclear. The germline CDR1 and CDR2 sequences are SQVTM and ANQGSEA. The ends were cut back, 3 bases at V and 3 bases at J, with 9 bases in the middle. This CDR3 has 13 residues. This chain's CDR3 is CSVEILNYNEQFF. Here the CDR3 DNA reads TGCAGCGTTGAGATCCTAAACTACAATGAGCAGTTCTTC.

This clone was picked up one time. In nucleotides, the CDR3 is TGTGCCAGCAGTTTTGGAGGCTCCTACGAGCAGTACTTC. Amino acids: CASSFGGSYEQYF. The J gene is TRBJ2-7, the V gene TRBV27; D possibly corresponds to TRBD2 (5 bases). Trimming left V 3 bases short and J 0 bases short, with 6 bases between. CDR1 MNHEY and CDR2 SMNVEV come from the germline V gene (reference sequence). There are 13 residues in the CDR3.

On this clone: At the DNA level, this CDR3 is encoded by other sequences in the same sample as well. The V gene is TRBV19, the J gene TRBJ2-2; no firm D call. The CDR3 length is 14 residues. The germline CDR1 and CDR2 sequences are LNHDA and SQIVND (reference sequence). Trimming pared 3 bases from V and 2 bases from J, leaving 7 bases between. The CDR3 DNA follows: TGTGCCAGTAGTATCTCGGTTAACACCGGGGAGCTGTTTTTT. The encoded protein is CASSISVNTGELFF. Filled out from reference TRBV19 and TRBJ2-2, the complete variable domain reads DGGITQSPKYLFRKEGQNVTLSCEQNLNHDAMYWYRQDPGQGLRLIYYSQIVNDFQKGDIAEGYSVSREKKESFPLTVTSAQKNPTAFYLCASSISVNTGELFFGEGSRLTVL.

The genes are TRBV12-3 or TRBV12-4 and TRBJ2-7; 7 bases match TRBD1. The CDR3 has 13 amino acids. V lost 3 bases to trimming and J lost 4 bases; unmatched junction nucleotides: 3. CDR3 loop: CASSFGTAYEQYF. CDR3 sequence (DNA): TGTGCCAGCAGTTTTGGGACAGCTTACGAGCAGTACTTC.